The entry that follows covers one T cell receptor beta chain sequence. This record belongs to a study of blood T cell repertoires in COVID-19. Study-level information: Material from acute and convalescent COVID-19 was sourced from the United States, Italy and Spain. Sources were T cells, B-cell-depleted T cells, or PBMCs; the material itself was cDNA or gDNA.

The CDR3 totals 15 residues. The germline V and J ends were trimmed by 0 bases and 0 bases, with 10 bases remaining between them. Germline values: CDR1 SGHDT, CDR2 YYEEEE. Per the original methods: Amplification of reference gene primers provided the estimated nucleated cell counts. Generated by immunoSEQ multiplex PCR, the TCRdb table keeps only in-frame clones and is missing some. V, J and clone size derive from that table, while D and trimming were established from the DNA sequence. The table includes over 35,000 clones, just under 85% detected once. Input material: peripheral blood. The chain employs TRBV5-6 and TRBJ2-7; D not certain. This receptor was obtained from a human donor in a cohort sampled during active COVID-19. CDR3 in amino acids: CASSLVAGSSYEQYF. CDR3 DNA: TGTGCCAGCAGCTTGGTGGCAGGTAGCTCCTACGAGCAGTACTTC.